The 25 T cell receptor beta chains in this list originate from one sample, sequenced in a study of blood T cell repertoires in COVID-19. Produced via immunoSEQ multiplex PCR; TCRdb's table is partial and in-frame only. The table lists approximately 150,000 clones, over 70% of them singletons. The sequenced sample consisted of PBMCs or T cells enriched from blood (not recorded which). Receptors originate from a middle-aged woman with acute COVID-19.

This chain uses TRBV15 with TRBJ2-1; D gene ambiguous. Germline V lookup: CDR1 LNHNV, CDR2 YYDKDF (reference sequence). Between the trimmed V and J ends, which lost 1 base and 5 bases, there was a span of 12 bases. The CDR3 length is 15 residues. The CDR3 DNA is TGTGCCACCAGCAGAGCTTACAGCACGAACAATGAGCAGTTCTTC. This translates into CATSRAYSTNNEQFF. The whole variable domain, remainder taken from reference TRBV15 and TRBJ2-1, is DAMVIQNPRYQVTQFGKPVTLSCSQTLNHNVMYWYQQKSSQAPKLLFHYYDKDFNNEADTPDNFQSRRPNTSFCFLDIRSPGLGDTAMYLCATSRAYSTNNEQFFGPGTRLTVL.

V and J are TRBV28 and TRBJ1-3; the D gene is possibly TRBD1 (5 bases). Germline lookup yields CDR1 MDHEN and CDR2 SYDVKM. Trimming shortened V by 4 bases and J by 4 bases, and 14 bases separated the two germline ends. This CDR3 comprises 15 residues. The chain's CDR3 is CASSSPGRTGNTIYF. The CDR3, as DNA: TGTGCCAGCAGTTCCCCAGGGCGGACAGGAAACACCATATATTTT. The entire variable domain, with the rest obtained from reference TRBV28 and TRBJ1-3, is as follows: DVKVTQSSRYLVKRTGEKVFLECVQDMDHENMFWYRQDPGLGLRLIYFSYDVKMKEKGDIPEGYSVSREKKERFSLILESASTNQTSMYLCASSSPGRTGNTIYFGEGSWLTVV.

The genes are TRBV4-1 and TRBJ1-5; D is undetermined. Germline V gene sequence: CDR1 MGHRA, CDR2 YSYEKL. Trimming left V 6 bases short and J 0 bases short, with 12 bases between. CDR3 length: 15 amino acids. CDR3 sequence reads: CASRRSDYSNQPQHF. CDR3 nucleotides: TGCGCCAGCAGAAGATCAGACTATAGCAATCAGCCCCAGCATTTT.

This clone appeared once. The V call is TRBV29-1, the J call TRBJ2-3; TRBD2 matches 10 bases. Looked up from germline, CDR1 is SQVTM and CDR2 is ANQGSEA. The V gene end was trimmed by 4 bases and the J gene end by 7 bases; junction bases not matched to a gene: 8. The CDR3 loop spans 14 amino acids. The CDR3: CSVGSSGSTNTQYF. The CDR3 DNA reads TGCAGCGTTGGGTCTAGCGGGAGTACTAATACGCAGTATTTT.

The V gene is TRBV2, the J gene TRBJ1-6; D gene ambiguous. The germline CDR1 and CDR2 sequences are SNHLY and FYNNEI. Trimming removed 6 bases at V and 6 bases at J, with 9 bases between. The CDR3 spans 13 residues. The CDR3 region has the DNA TGTGCCAGCAGAACCTTAGTTAATTCACCCCTCCACTTT. Translation: CASRTLVNSPLHF.

The chain recombines TRBV14 with TRBJ2-6; TRBD2 aligns across 7 bases. The ends lost 0 bases at V and 0 bases at J; junction bases unmatched: 11. The CDR3 is 20 amino acids. Germline CDR1 is SGHDN and CDR2 is FVKESK. The CDR3 coding sequence is TGTGCCAGCAGCCAAGATCTGGTTAGCGGGCCTTTCTCTGGGGCCAACGTCCTGACTTTC. This translates into CASSQDLVSGPFSGANVLTF.

The chain uses TRBV4-2 and TRBJ1-1; a weak D match, TRBD1 (5 bases). Germline CDR1 reads LGHNA; CDR2 reads YNFKEQ. The V end was cut by 0 bases, the J end by 4 bases, with 9 bases between. The length of the CDR3 is 14 residues. CDR3 nucleotides: TGTGCCAGCAGCCAAGATCGGGGGGGCACTGAAGCTTTCTTT. This gives the protein CASSQDRGGTEAFF.

CDR3 bases: TGTGCCAGCAGCTTAGCGGGGACAGGGGAAGTATACGGCTACACCTTC. It yields the protein CASSLAGTGEVYGYTF. The V call is TRBV7-9, the J call TRBJ1-2; TRBD1 agrees at 10 bases. This CDR3 is built from 16 residues. Germline CDR1 reads SEHNR; CDR2 reads FQNEAQ (reference sequence). V shed 0 bases and J 8 bases; nucleotides not matched to a gene: 9.

Written as DNA, the CDR3 is TGTGCCAGCAGGTTTAGCTCTTCACCCCTCCACTTT. Its translation is CASRFSSSPLHF. This chain joins TRBV2 and TRBJ1-6; no firm D call. This CDR3 contains 12 residues. Looked up from germline, CDR1 is SNHLY and CDR2 is FYNNEI. V shed 6 bases and J shed 9 bases, with 9 bases lying between them.

The chain links TRBV5-1 to TRBJ1-3; TRBD1 matches at 7 bases. Trimming took 0 bases from V and 4 from J; bases not matched to a gene: 7. CDR3 length: 16 amino acids. The germline CDR1 and CDR2 sequences are SGHRS and YFSETQ. CDR3 bases: TGCGCCAGCAGCTTGGTGGGACAGCGCAGAGGAAACACCATATATTTT. Its translation: CASSLVGQRRGNTIYF.

The CDR3 DNA reads TGTGCCAGCAGCCTCGTGACAGGGTCGGGTGAAGCTTTCTTT. Encoded protein: CASSLVTGSGEAFF. This sequence joins TRBV9 and TRBJ1-1; 7 bases fit TRBD1. CDR3 length: 14 amino acids. The germline gives CDR1 SGDLS, CDR2 YYNGEE. V was pared by 4 bases and J by 7 bases, with 10 bases of the junction left unmatched.

This clone turned up a few times. CDR3 nucleotide sequence: TGTGCCAGCAGCTTAGAAGCCTCCCTCGGCGAGCAGTACGTC. Translated: CASSLEASLGEQYV. The rearrangement uses TRBV7-8 and TRBJ2-7; no firm D call. From germline, CDR1 is SGHVS and CDR2 FQNEAQ. The germline V and J ends were trimmed by 1 base and 6 bases, with 13 bases remaining between them. CDR3 size: 14 residues.

The rearrangement links TRBV29-1 to TRBJ2-1, with a possible D match to TRBD2 (5 bases). Germline V gene sequence: CDR1 SQVTM, CDR2 ANQGSEA. Trimming took off 5 bases at V and 2 bases at J, with 10 bases between the two ends. The CDR3 loop spans 13 amino acids. CDR3 bases: TGCAGCGTTAGCGCTAGCACCTACAATGAGCAGTTCTTC. This translates into CSVSASTYNEQFF.

The chain uses TRBV4-1 and TRBJ2-3, with D possibly matching TRBD2 (5 bases). V was trimmed by 6 bases and J by 6 bases, leaving 19 bases between them. The CDR3 totals 15 residues. Looked up from germline, CDR1 is MGHRA and CDR2 is YSYEKL. CDR3 residues: CASRFRTGMTDTQYF. CDR3 sequence (DNA): TGCGCCAGCAGATTTCGGACGGGAATGACGGATACGCAGTATTTT.

J is TRBJ2-7 and V is TRBV6-6, with 8 bases aligning to TRBD2. The V segment lost 4 bases and the J segment 7 bases; nucleotides outside the gene matches: 3. The CDR3 loop spans 12 amino acids. Germline V gene lookup returns CDR1 MNHNY and CDR2 SVGAGI (reference sequence). The CDR3 DNA is TGTGCCAGCAGTTCGACTAGCGTGGAGCAGTACTTC. Protein product: CASSSTSVEQYF.

V and J are TRBV30 and TRBJ1-3; D call uncertain. Looked up from germline, CDR1 is GTSNPN and CDR2 is SVGIG (reference sequence). The V and J ends lost 0 bases and 3 bases respectively, with 9 bases between them. CDR3 length equals 14 residues. The CDR3 loop reads CAWSVDWNGNTIYF. The DNA of the CDR3 is TGTGCCTGGAGTGTCGACTGGAATGGAAACACCATATATTTT.

This clone was counted once. J is TRBJ2-1 and V is TRBV19; 8 bases agree with TRBD2. J gave up 3 bases and V 3 bases, and 4 bases lay outside the gene matches. Germline loops: CDR1 LNHDA, CDR2 SQIVND (reference sequence). The length of the CDR3 is 15 residues. CDR3 in amino acids: CASSIQRENYNEQFF. The CDR3 DNA reads as TGTGCCAGTAGTATCCAGCGGGAGAACTACAATGAGCAGTTCTTC.

The J gene is TRBJ1-2, the V gene TRBV2, with a tentative D call TRBD1 (6 bases). CDR1 and CDR2 from the germline V gene are SNHLY and FYNNEI. CDR3 length: 19 residues. Trimming pared 6 bases from V and 6 bases from J, leaving 32 bases between. The CDR3 region is CASREDRQIQSQLLHGYTF. CDR3 in DNA: TGTGCCAGCAGGGAGGACAGACAGATCCAGAGCCAGCTCCTTCATGGCTACACCTTC.

This chain joins TRBV19 and TRBJ2-5; a weak D match, TRBD2 (5 bases). Per germline, CDR1 LNHDA and CDR2 SQIVND (reference sequence). The CDR3 runs 11 residues. V shed 5 bases and J shed 5 bases, with 6 bases lying between them. DNA for the CDR3: TGTGCCAGTAGTCGCGGGGAGACCCAGTACTTC. Its protein is CASSRGETQYF.

The genes are TRBV29-1 and TRBJ1-1, with 7 bases lining up with TRBD1. The V gene's germline CDR1 is SQVTM and CDR2 ANQGSEA. V dropped 2 bases and J dropped 8; count of bases not matched to a gene: 11. The CDR3 has 14 residues. The CDR3 sequence is CSVEYEGAIVEAFF. The CDR3 DNA is TGCAGCGTTGAATACGAGGGGGCTATCGTAGAAGCTTTCTTT.

V and J are TRBV27 and TRBJ2-3; D perhaps matches TRBD1 (6 bases). CDR3 length: 16 residues. Trimming stripped 6 bases from V and 0 bases from J, with 16 bases between. Looked up from germline, CDR1 is MNHEY and CDR2 is SMNVEV (reference sequence). The CDR3 sequence: CASSYPQGASTDTQYF. The CDR3 DNA reads as TGTGCCAGCAGCTATCCACAGGGAGCTAGCACAGATACGCAGTATTTT.

The V gene is TRBV5-4, the J gene TRBJ2-4, with D perhaps TRBD1 (6 bases). This CDR3 has 14 residues. In germline, CDR1 is SGHNT, CDR2 YYREEE (reference sequence). Trimming removed 4 bases from V and 2 bases from J, with 10 bases in between. CDR3 nucleotide sequence: TGTGCCAGCAGCCGCCGGGACACCAAAAACATTCAGTACTTC. This translates into CASSRRDTKNIQYF.

This clone is a singleton in its sample. V usage is TRBV2 and J usage is TRBJ2-7; TRBD2 aligns across 11 bases. The CDR3 is made up of 18 amino acids. Germline CDR1 reads SNHLY; CDR2 reads FYNNEI. Trimming took 1 base from V and 0 from J; bases not matched to a gene: 8. The CDR3 spells CASSEGLAGGGSSYEQYV. CDR3 in DNA: TGTGCCAGCAGTGAAGGGCTAGCGGGAGGTGGAAGCTCCTACGAGCAGTACGTC.

The chain carries TRBV5-1 and TRBJ2-1; 10 nucleotides line up with TRBD2. With 4 bases clipped from V and 6 bases from J, the junction kept 7 bases outside the gene matches. The CDR3 has 15 amino acids. Looked up from germline, CDR1 is SGHRS and CDR2 is YFSETQ. The CDR3 coding sequence is TGCGCCAGCAGCCTGCGGACTAGCGGTGGCAATGAGCAGTTCTTC. Protein: CASSLRTSGGNEQFF.

V is TRBV18 and J is TRBJ2-5; possible D gene TRBD2, 7 bases. Germline assignment: CDR1 KGHSH and CDR2 LQKENI. Trimming cost V 0 bases and J 5 bases, with 10 bases left between them. This CDR3 is built from 14 residues. The CDR3 sequence: CASSPPGGPETQYF. The CDR3 nucleotides read TGTGCCAGCTCACCACCGGGGGGGCCTGAGACCCAGTACTTC.